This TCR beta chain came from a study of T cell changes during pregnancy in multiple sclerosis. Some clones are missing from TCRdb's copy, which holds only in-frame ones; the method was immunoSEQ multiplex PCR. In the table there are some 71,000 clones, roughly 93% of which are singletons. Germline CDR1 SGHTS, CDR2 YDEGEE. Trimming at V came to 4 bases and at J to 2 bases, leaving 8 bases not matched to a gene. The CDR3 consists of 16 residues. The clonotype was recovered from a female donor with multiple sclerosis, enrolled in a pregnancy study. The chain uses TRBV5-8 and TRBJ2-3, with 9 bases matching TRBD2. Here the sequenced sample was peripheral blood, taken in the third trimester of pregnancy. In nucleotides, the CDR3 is TGTGCCAGCAGCCGGGGGCGGGGGGGCAACACAGATACGCAGTATTTT. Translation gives CASSRGRGGNTDTQYF.